This T cell receptor beta chain was sequenced during a study of T cells in Graves' hyperthyroidism and ophthalmopathy (dated by TCRdb to between 2017 and 2020). With respect to the entire study: Peripheral blood samples were taken at the time of initial diagnosis, prior to any treatment. To identify distinguishing TCR V-J signatures, a discovery cohort of some 100 patients was used, comprising fewer than 45 with Graves' ophthalmopathy and under 60 with stable Graves' hyperthyroidism. An independent validation cohort of fewer than 20 hyperthyroidism patients and more than 15 patients who later progressed to ophthalmopathy tested prospective prediction of ophthalmopathy. Following sampling, methimazole starting at 30 mg daily was given to hyperthyroidism patients, and high-dose intravenous methylprednisolone was given to ophthalmopathy patients. In several Graves' hyperthyroidism patients, the study also compared T-cell repertoires from thyroid tissue with T-cell repertoires from blood. The 100 or so discovery patients were randomly split 7:3 into training and test sets. The paper reports TCR Vbeta CDR3 sequencing of 140 or so peripheral blood samples: approximately 41 ophthalmopathy, under 85 hyperthyroidism and approximately 17 progressor patients. The paper's findings and limits, for the study overall: Sample size was not statistically predetermined, and blinding of investigators to group allocation was not performed. Ophthalmopathy was separated from stable hyperthyroidism by a 13 V-J signature model, with approximately 86% sensitivity and approximately 81% specificity obtained in cross-validation and 80%/75% obtained in testing. During validation, the model predicted progression to ophthalmopathy a median of about 5.9 months ahead of onset, with roughly 65% sensitivity and under 85% specificity. Most expanded thyroid clonotypes (frequency above 0.001) were also found in blood, which suggests that blood repertoires may mirror thyroid immune responses.

Stable Graves' hyperthyroidism was defined as the absence of progression to ophthalmopathy over 18 months of follow-up. The hyperthyroidism patients were between 18 and 65 years old and newly diagnosed, with a disease duration of less than 2 months. Exclusion was applied to patients with uncontrolled infections, other autoimmune diseases, pregnancy or lactation. Diagnoses relied on clinical symptoms, serum thyroxine and TRAb, thyroid ultrasound and orbital computed tomography. Ficoll-Paque density gradient centrifugation was used to isolate PBMCs from about 9 ml of fresh peripheral blood. Total RNA was extracted with Trizol reagent, and quality was checked on an Agilent 2100 Bioanalyzer. In regard to this clonotype: No antigen is known for it. This may arise from a read error, as a much more abundant clone is one base away.

Amplification of TCR beta CDR3 regions was carried out from RNA transcripts. A first-round RT-PCR of the TCR CDR3 used the HTBI primer set with the Qiagen OneStep RT-PCR kit. Libraries were constructed in a second round of multiplex PCR, after which size selection and purification were performed. Libraries were sequenced paired-end with 100 bp reads on an Illumina HiSeq2000. As for how the authors treated the data: Raw data were processed with SOAPnuke, discarding reads with adapters, uncalled bases, mean Phred below 15, or no exact constant-primer or identifier match. High-quality paired reads were merged with COPE v1.2.5, and unique nucleotide sequences were defined as clonotypes. Clonotypes were aligned to IMGT TRBV, TRBD and TRBJ reference segments using MiTCR v1.1. Analysis was restricted to V-J combinations with a frequency above 0.0001, which covered 98% to 99.2% of repertoires. The TCS score was defined as the ratio of F50 (clonal expansion) to E x V (chaos), calculated using BLOSUM62-based TCRdist between CDR3 peptides within each V-J. Welch's t-statistics and random forest reduced roughly 530 V-J features to about 13, which were used in a naive Bayes classifier (R e1071). Using fastp trimming at Q25 and MiXCR clonotype assembly, TCRdb reanalyzed the public sequencing data and kept in-frame beta chains. Duplicate CDR3 protein sequences are folded into a single record with the most common DNA and genes. The V and J calls were not made by the authors but by TCRdb's processing. The sample contains 350,000 to 450,000 distinct CDR3 sequences, more than 11% of them found a single time. About 11% of the sample lies in the top ten.

The trim is 5 bases for V and 7 bases for J, with a gap of 14 bases between the germline ends. The CDR3 sequence holds 13 residues, the cysteine and phenylalanine included. The only DNA kept is the CDR3, 39 bases in frame from the first base. The germline V gene sets CDR1 to MNHNS and CDR2 to SASEGT. The TCR sequence derives from a woman aged 55-69 years with Graves' hyperthyroidism. The receptor chain draws on TRBV6-1 and TRBJ1-1; a confident D gene designation cannot be given. Sequenced: blood. DNA sequence: TGTGCCAGCAGTAGGAGACACCCCATTGAAGCTTTCTTT. It codes for CASSRRHPIEAFF.